Each of the 31 T cell receptor beta chains below was sequenced from the same sample in a study of PD-1 blockade in classical Hodgkin lymphoma. In every patient, relapse followed autologous stem cell transplantation, while exposure to brentuximab vedotin differed. Measured with immunoSEQ multiplex PCR; TCRdb has only the in-frame clones, and not every one. Found here are roughly 45,000 clones, approximately 70% of them singletons; the top ten hold approximately 3%. The input for sequencing was peripheral blood mononuclear cells (PBMCs), taken before the second cycle of nivolumab. All receptors derive from a human donor with classical Hodgkin lymphoma.

V usage is TRBV7-3 and J usage is TRBJ1-1; 8 bases are a match to TRBD1. Trimming took 4 bases from V and 0 from J; bases not matched to a gene: 10. Germline assignment: CDR1 SGHTA and CDR2 FQGTGA. The CDR3 is 17 amino acids. CDR3 DNA: TGTGCCAGCAGCTCTCCCGGACAGGGCCTCATGAACACTGAAGCTTTCTTT. It encodes CASSSPGQGLMNTEAFF. Full variable domain (remainder filled in from reference TRBV7-3 and TRBJ1-1): GAGVSQTPSNKVTEKGKYVELRCDPISGHTALYWYRQSLGQGPEFLIYFQGTGAADDSGLPNDRFFAVRPEGSVSTLKIQRTERGDSAVYLCASSSPGQGLMNTEAFFGQGTRLTVV.

The genes are TRBV10-2 and TRBJ2-7; 7 bases are a match to TRBD1. In germline, CDR1 is WSHSY, CDR2 SAAADI. The trim removed 3 bases at V and 4 bases at J, leaving 9 bases unmatched. The CDR3 consists of 15 residues. CDR3 region: CASSDNRQGIYEQYF. CDR3 DNA: TGCGCCAGCAGTGATAATAGACAGGGTATTTACGAGCAGTACTTC.

The chain is built from TRBV7-2 and TRBJ2-5, with 10 nucleotides matching TRBD1. The CDR3 has 17 amino acids. Germline loops: CDR1 SGHTA, CDR2 FQGNSA. J was trimmed by 2 bases and V by 0 bases; bases with no gene match: 6. CDR3 coding DNA: TGTGCCAGCAGCTTAGCCCTAGGACAGGGGGAGCAAGAGACCCAGTACTTC. It yields the protein CASSLALGQGEQETQYF.

CDR3 protein: CASSLGGGNQPQHF. DNA for the CDR3: TGTGCCAGCAGCCTTGGGGGCGGCAATCAGCCCCAGCATTTT. The chain has TRBV6-5 and TRBJ1-5; D is perhaps TRBD1 (6 bases). Germline CDR1 MNHEY, CDR2 SVGAGI. Trimming took 6 bases from V and 2 from J, leaving 11 bases between them. This CDR3 is 14 amino acids long.

The chain couples TRBV6-6 to TRBJ1-1; 10 bases match TRBD1. The CDR3 length is 15 residues. The V gene end was trimmed by 2 bases and the J gene end by 2 bases; junction bases not matched to a gene: 2. Germline V gives CDR1 MNHNY, CDR2 SVGAGI (reference sequence). In nucleotides, the CDR3 is TGTGCCAGCAGTTACGACAGGGGGCATAACACTGAAGCTTTCTTT. Amino acid sequence: CASSYDRGHNTEAFF.

The chain is built from TRBV30 and TRBJ2-7; 9 bases agree with TRBD1. The CDR3 runs 14 residues. The trim removed 1 base at V and 2 bases at J, leaving 3 bases unmatched. The V gene's germline CDR1 is GTSNPN and CDR2 SVGIG (reference sequence). CDR3 DNA sequence: TGTGCCTGGAGTGGGGGACAGGGCACCTACGAGCAGTACTTC. It translates to CAWSGGQGTYEQYF.

The chain has TRBV23-1 and TRBJ1-5; D might be TRBD1 (5 bases). TRBV23-1 is an ORF, with its function uncertain. V dropped 3 bases and J dropped 0 bases, with 9 bases sitting between them. This CDR3 contains 15 residues. CDR3 sequence: CASSQTAYSNQPQHF. CDR3 nucleotide sequence: TGCGCCAGCAGTCAGACAGCATATAGCAATCAGCCCCAGCATTTT.

This sequence joins TRBV29-1 and TRBJ2-2, with 7 bases identical to TRBD1. This CDR3 contains 15 residues. V gave up 1 base and J gave up 4 bases; unmatched junction bases: 6. Germline lookup yields CDR1 SQVTM and CDR2 ANQGSEA. DNA for the CDR3: TGCAGCGTTGAAGGGGGACAGACTTTCACCGGGGAGCTGTTTTTT. Residues: CSVEGGQTFTGELFF.

The chain carries TRBV9 and TRBJ1-2; possibly TRBD1 for D (6 bases). V was trimmed by 5 bases and J by 2 bases, leaving 10 bases between them. Germline assignment: CDR1 SGDLS and CDR2 YYNGEE. The CDR3 is made up of 13 amino acids. CDR3 protein: CASRGGVNYGYTF. CDR3 DNA sequence: TGTGCCAGCAGGGGGGGCGTCAACTATGGCTACACCTTC. Full variable domain (rest looked up from reference TRBV9 and TRBJ1-2): DSGVTQTPKHLITATGQRVTLRCSPRSGDLSVYWYQQSLDQGLQFLIQYYNGEERAKGNILERFSAQQFPDLHSELNLSSLELGDSALYFCASRGGVNYGYTFGSGTRLTVV.

The chain uses TRBV6-6 and TRBJ2-5, with TRBD1 matching over 7 bases. V shed 4 bases and J 4 bases; nucleotides not matched to a gene: 12. CDR3 length equals 16 residues. Per the germline V gene, CDR1 is MNHNY and CDR2 is SVGAGI (reference sequence). In DNA, the CDR3 is TGTGCCAGCAGTTTACGTCGGACAGGCGTGTCAGAGACCCAGTACTTC. Its protein is CASSLRRTGVSETQYF.

The V and J genes are TRBV4-1 and TRBJ2-5, with D possibly matching TRBD2 (5 bases). The CDR3 totals 13 residues. Trimming removed 5 bases at V and 4 bases at J, with 11 bases between. CDR1 and CDR2 (germline): MGHRA, YSYEKL. The CDR3 DNA reads TGCGCCAGCAGCACCCTCGAGGGAGAGACCCAGTACTTC. It encodes CASSTLEGETQYF.

The chain is built from TRBV11-1 and TRBJ1-1; D not certain. Per the germline V gene, CDR1 is SGHAT and CDR2 is FQDESV (reference sequence). V was clipped by 0 bases and J by 2 bases, with 7 bases between them. CDR3 length: 14 amino acids. In DNA, the CDR3 is TGTGCCAGCAGCTTAGCTTCTTTTAACACTGAAGCTTTCTTT. Its translation: CASSLASFNTEAFF.

The chain joins TRBV18 to TRBJ2-1; 9 nucleotides align to TRBD2. After removal of 4 bases from V and 7 bases from J, the junction contained 8 bases not matched to a gene. The CDR3 has 15 amino acids. Per germline, CDR1 KGHSH and CDR2 LQKENI. The CDR3 is CASSRLAGISNEQFF. The CDR3, as DNA: TGTGCCAGCTCACGTCTAGCGGGAATTTCAAATGAGCAGTTCTTC. Variable domain in full (rest from reference TRBV18 and TRBJ2-1): NAGVMQNPRHLVRRRGQEARLRCSPMKGHSHVYWYRQLPEEGLKFMVYLQKENIIDESGMPKERFSAEFPKEGPSILRIQQVVRGDSAAYFCASSRLAGISNEQFFGPGTRLTVL.

This clone was counted a single time. The chain carries TRBV30 and TRBJ2-7, with 7 bases that match TRBD2. Trimming cost V 1 base and J 1 base; bases outside gene matches: 10. The germline V gene has CDR1 GTSNPN and CDR2 SVGIG (reference sequence). The CDR3 length is 16 residues. Here the CDR3 reads CAWSGASGRGSYEQYF. The CDR3 coding sequence is TGTGCCTGGAGTGGTGCTAGCGGAAGGGGATCCTACGAGCAGTACTTC.

The V gene is TRBV4-2, the J gene TRBJ1-4; 8 bases match TRBD1. The germline gives CDR1 LGHNA, CDR2 YNFKEQ. V gave up 6 bases and J gave up 8 bases; unmatched junction bases: 14. This CDR3 spans 16 amino acids. Written as DNA, the CDR3 is TGTGCCAGCAGTCTCAGGGGACAGGCGGGCGACGAAAAACTGTTTTTT. Encoded protein: CASSLRGQAGDEKLFF.

CDR3 DNA sequence: TGTGCCTGGACCGGCCTTGCGAACACTGAAGCTTTCTTT. It translates to CAWTGLANTEAFF. The chain joins TRBV30 to TRBJ1-1; D not resolved. The germline CDR1 and CDR2 sequences are GTSNPN and SVGIG (reference sequence). V lost 4 bases to trimming and J lost 1 base, with 10 bases between them. The length of the CDR3 is 13 residues.

The chain couples TRBV4-1 to TRBJ2-5, with a tentative D call TRBD2 (5 bases). This CDR3 is 15 amino acids long. Trimming cost V 0 bases and J 5 bases, with 13 bases left between them. The germline CDR1 and CDR2 sequences are MGHRA and YSYEKL. This CDR3 reads CASSQDGVLDETQYF. CDR3 DNA: TGCGCCAGCAGCCAAGATGGAGTACTAGATGAGACCCAGTACTTC.

The genes are TRBV11-2 and TRBJ2-1; the match to TRBD2 covers 8 bases. CDR1 SGHAT and CDR2 FQNNGV come from the germline V gene. There are 14 residues in the CDR3. V trimming: 5 bases; J trimming: 3 bases; junction bases outside the gene matches: 3. This CDR3 reads CASSISGNYNEQFF. The DNA for the CDR3 is TGTGCCAGCAGCATTAGCGGGAACTACAATGAGCAGTTCTTC. Based on the CDR3 plus reference TRBV11-2 and TRBJ2-1, the full variable domain is EAGVAQSPRYKIIEKRQSVAFWCNPISGHATLYWYQQILGQGPKLLIQFQNNGVVDDSQLPKDRFSAERLKGVDSTLKIQPAKLEDSAVYLCASSISGNYNEQFFGPGTRLTVL.

The genes are TRBV11-3 and TRBJ2-2, with TRBD2 matching over 14 bases. V lost 5 bases and J lost 1; bases outside the gene matches: 9. From germline, CDR1 is SGHNT and CDR2 YENEEA. The length of the CDR3 is 19 residues. CDR3 in amino acids: CASSPRGLAGEWNTGELFF. CDR3 nucleotide sequence: TGTGCCAGCAGCCCGAGGGGACTAGCGGGAGAATGGAACACCGGGGAGCTGTTTTTT.

A few counts support this clone. Germline is not matched at one junction end, which may reflect a read error. Other DNA sequences from this sample encode an identical CDR3 as well. The chain combines TRBV5-4 with TRBJ1-1; D uncertain. CDR1 is SGHNT, CDR2 YYREEE, per germline (reference sequence). The CDR3 has 14 residues. The CDR3 region has the DNA TGCGCCAGCAGCCCTTCACTTCTGAACACTGAAGCTTTCTTT. Translated: CASSPSLLNTEAFF.

The genes are TRBV14 and TRBJ2-1; the match to TRBD2 covers 9 bases. The CDR3 consists of 15 residues. J gave up 8 bases and V 0 bases, and 5 bases lay outside the gene matches. Germline V gives CDR1 SGHDN, CDR2 FVKESK. DNA of the CDR3: TGTGCCAGCAGCCAAGATTATCGCGGGGGGGATGAGCAGTTCTTC. Residues: CASSQDYRGGDEQFF. Full variable domain (rest looked up from reference TRBV14 and TRBJ2-1): EAGVTQFPSHSVIEKGQTVTLRCDPISGHDNLYWYRRVMGKEIKFLLHFVKESKQDESGMPNNRFLAERTGGTYSTLKVQPAELEDSGVYFCASSQDYRGGDEQFFGPGTRLTVL.

The V and J genes are TRBV7-3 and TRBJ2-1; no reliable D call. V was clipped by 3 bases and J by 0 bases, with 9 bases between them. The CDR3 extends over 15 amino acids. Germline loops: CDR1 SGHTA, CDR2 FQGTGA. The CDR3 bases are TGTGCCAGCAGCTTTCGTCCCAGCTCCTACAATGAGCAGTTCTTC. It encodes CASSFRPSSYNEQFF.

This clone showed up just once. The rearrangement uses TRBV10-3 and TRBJ2-5; the D is unclear. The CDR3 is 13 residues long. The germline V and J ends were trimmed by 1 base and 3 bases, with 6 bases remaining between them. CDR1 and CDR2 (germline): ENHRY, SYGVKD. DNA of the CDR3: TGTGCCATCAGTGAGTGGTTAGAAGAGACCCAGTACTTC. Its protein product is CAISEWLEETQYF.

CDR3 sequence: CASPPRRDGGEAFF. The CDR3 coding sequence is TGTGCCAGCCCCCCGCGAAGGGACGGCGGAGAAGCTTTCTTT. The V call is TRBV9, the J call TRBJ1-1, with a possible D match to TRBD1 (5 bases). Per the germline V gene, CDR1 is SGDLS and CDR2 is YYNGEE. This CDR3 is built from 14 residues. V was clipped by 7 bases and J by 8 bases, with 21 bases between them.

V and J are TRBV25-1 and TRBJ2-1; D not resolved. Trimming removed 7 bases at V and 5 bases at J, with 12 bases between. CDR3 length equals 13 residues. CDR1 and CDR2 (germline): MGHDK, SYGVNS. The DNA of the CDR3 is TGTGCCAGCATAGAAGAGTCTCACAATGAGCAGTTCTTC. Protein product: CASIEESHNEQFF.

The chain is built from TRBV5-1 and TRBJ2-1; perhaps TRBD2 as D (6 bases). The CDR3 loop spans 17 amino acids. V lost 2 bases and J lost 0, with 15 bases in between. Per germline, CDR1 SGHRS and CDR2 YFSETQ. CDR3 bases: TGCGCCAGCAGCTTCTTGGGAGGCGGAAGCTCCTACAATGAGCAGTTCTTC. Encoded protein: CASSFLGGGSSYNEQFF.

This clone was found a few times. V is TRBV7-2 and J is TRBJ2-2, with 12 nucleotides matching TRBD1. The CDR3 covers 16 residues. Trimming took 3 bases from V and 5 from J; bases not matched to a gene: 4. Germline loops: CDR1 SGHTA, CDR2 FQGNSA. The CDR3 loop is CASSFRGQGATGELFF. The CDR3 bases are TGTGCCAGCAGCTTTAGGGGACAGGGGGCGACCGGGGAGCTGTTTTTT.

This clone was counted once. V usage is TRBV29-1 and J usage is TRBJ1-2, with 9 bases identical to TRBD1. Unmatched junction bases numbered 7, after V lost 6 bases and J lost 8 bases. Germline-derived CDR1 and CDR2 are SQVTM and ANQGSEA. The CDR3 totals 12 residues. CDR3 DNA sequence: TGCAGCGTCTCGGGACAGGGAAGAGGCTACACCTTC. Amino acid sequence: CSVSGQGRGYTF.

This rearrangement joins TRBV6-5 to TRBJ1-1, with 8 bases aligning to TRBD1. Germline CDR1 and CDR2: MNHEY and SVGAGI. The CDR3 totals 13 residues. The ends lost 6 bases at V and 3 bases at J; junction bases unmatched: 3. The CDR3 reads CASRDRGDTEAFF. The CDR3 bases are TGTGCCAGCAGAGACAGGGGCGACACTGAAGCTTTCTTT.

The rearrangement joins TRBV6-5 to TRBJ2-7, with D perhaps assigned TRBD1 or TRBD2 (5 bases each). Trimming removed 0 bases at V and 5 bases at J, with 17 bases between. Germline V gene lookup returns CDR1 MNHEY and CDR2 SVGAGI. This CDR3 comprises 16 residues. The CDR3 sequence is CASSYSWGMANDEQYF. The CDR3 DNA sequence: TGTGCCAGCAGTTACTCGTGGGGGATGGCTAATGACGAGCAGTACTTC.

The CDR3 here is CASSPPSGEGNEQFF. The DNA of the CDR3 is TGTGCCAGCAGCCCACCTAGCGGGGAGGGCAATGAGCAGTTCTTC. The chain couples TRBV13 to TRBJ2-1, with 9 bases that match TRBD2. Germline V lookup: CDR1 PRHDT, CDR2 FYEKMQ (reference sequence). The CDR3 sequence is 15 residues long. J gave up 6 bases and V 5 bases, and 8 bases lay outside the gene matches.